The 11 T cell receptor beta chains in this list originate from one sample, sequenced in a study of CD8 T cells in Susac syndrome. Reverse transcription of roughly 0.45 to 1 ug RNA used random hexamers. TCRdb passed the immunoSEQ multiplex PCR reads through MiXCR, listing each CDR3 protein once. Among some 260,000 distinct CDR3 sequences listed, 93% were seen once. The sequenced sample consisted of CD4+ T cells from PBMCs. The receptors stem from a human donor with multiple sclerosis.

The V and J genes are TRBV27 and TRBJ1-1, with 7 bases lining up with TRBD1. The germline V gene encodes CDR1 MNHEY and CDR2 SMNVEV (reference sequence). The CDR3 is 14 amino acids. The V segment lost 8 bases and the J segment 4 bases; nucleotides outside the gene matches: 10. Here the CDR3 DNA reads TGTGCCAGCCAACACCGGGCAGGGGGCACTGAAGCTTTCTTT. As protein: CASQHRAGGTEAFF.

The CDR3 DNA sequence: TGTGCCAGCAGCAGATCTCAGGGATACGAGCAGTACTTC. This gives the protein CASSRSQGYEQYF. The chain carries TRBV6-5 and TRBJ2-7; D is possibly TRBD1 (5 bases). This CDR3 has 13 amino acids. The germline V and J ends were trimmed by 6 bases and 4 bases, with 13 bases remaining between them. Germline CDR1 and CDR2: MNHEY and SVGAGI.

The V and J genes are TRBV20-1 and TRBJ2-3; 9 bases agree with TRBD2. Germline V CDR1 and CDR2: DFQATT, SNEGSKA (reference sequence). This CDR3 comprises 15 residues. V shed 3 bases and J 0 bases; nucleotides not matched to a gene: 4. The CDR3 sequence: CSASPSGDSTDTQYF. DNA of the CDR3: TGCAGTGCTAGCCCTAGCGGGGACAGCACAGATACGCAGTATTTT.

This clonotype showed up just once. The chain recombines TRBV12-3 or TRBV12-4 with TRBJ2-2; tentative D call: TRBD2 (5 bases). This CDR3 spans 17 amino acids. V lost 3 bases, J lost 4 bases, and 18 bases lay in between. The CDR3 DNA is TGTGCCAGCAGTTTTATGGGCGGGCCCCCGGGCACCGGGGAGCTGTTTTTT. Its translation: CASSFMGGPPGTGELFF.

The chain combines TRBV19 with TRBJ1-6, with 7 bases fitting TRBD1. From germline, CDR1 is LNHDA and CDR2 SQIVND (reference sequence). The CDR3 extends over 15 amino acids. Trimming at V came to 4 bases and at J to 5 bases, leaving 5 bases not matched to a gene. The CDR3 is CASSTGTANNSPLHF. CDR3 coding DNA: TGTGCCAGTAGTACCGGGACAGCCAATAATTCACCCCTCCACTTT.

V usage is TRBV5-1 and J usage is TRBJ1-4; D gene ambiguous. This CDR3 spans 14 amino acids. CDR1 and CDR2 (germline): SGHRS, YFSETQ. V was trimmed by 3 bases and J by 4 bases, leaving 10 bases between them. The CDR3 reads CASSWLSGNEKLFF. The DNA for the CDR3 is TGCGCCAGCAGCTGGTTGTCTGGTAATGAAAAACTGTTTTTT.

This rearrangement joins TRBV14 to TRBJ2-3; tentative D call: TRBD2 (6 bases). The V gene's germline CDR1 is SGHDN and CDR2 FVKESK. This CDR3 region has 16 residues. V dropped 0 bases and J dropped 0 bases, with 10 bases sitting between them. CDR3 loop: CASSQEEGRSTDTQYF. The DNA of the CDR3 is TGTGCCAGCAGCCAAGAGGAGGGGAGGAGCACAGATACGCAGTATTTT.

The V and J genes are TRBV7-8 and TRBJ2-2; D is possibly TRBD1 or TRBD2 (6 bases each). Deletions cut 5 bases from V and 5 bases from J, with 18 bases between. In germline, CDR1 is SGHVS, CDR2 FQNEAQ. The CDR3 is made up of 16 amino acids. The CDR3 nucleotides read TGTGCCAGCAGCCAGACAACGGGGGCTGGTACCGGGGAGCTGTTTTTT. Its translation is CASSQTTGAGTGELFF.

This clonotype was detected only a few times. The V and J genes are TRBV7-3 and TRBJ1-1; D is unclear. Germline lookup yields CDR1 SGHTA and CDR2 FQGTGA. The CDR3 is 13 residues long. The ends were cut back, 6 bases at V and 1 base at J, with 9 bases in the middle. CDR3 coding DNA: TGTGCCAGCAGTTCGGGCCCGAACACTGAAGCTTTCTTT. This gives the protein CASSSGPNTEAFF.

The rearrangement uses TRBV3-1 and TRBJ1-2; D remains unclear. V lost 4 bases, J lost 8 bases, and 14 bases lay in between. Germline CDR1 is LGHDT and CDR2 is YNNKEL (reference sequence). The CDR3 is 13 amino acids. The DNA of the CDR3 is TGTGCCAGCAGCCGGGAGACGGGGTCCGGCTACACCTTC. Its translation: CASSRETGSGYTF. Variable domain in full (rest from reference TRBV3-1 and TRBJ1-2): DTAVSQTPKYLVTQMGNDKSIKCEQNLGHDTMYWYKQDSKKFLKIMFSYNNKELIINETVPNRFSPKSPDKAHLNLHINSLELGDSAVYFCASSRETGSGYTFGSGTRLTVV.

In this sample, this clonotype turned up a few times. The chain is built from TRBV4-2 and TRBJ1-6; D is perhaps TRBD1 (5 bases). Trimming took 0 bases from V and 11 from J, leaving 11 bases between them. CDR1 LGHNA and CDR2 YNFKEQ come from the germline V gene. The CDR3 has 14 amino acids. CDR3 region: CASSQEGRGTPLHF. CDR3 nucleotide sequence: TGTGCCAGCAGCCAAGAGGGGCGGGGTACACCCCTCCACTTT.